This T cell receptor (beta chain) was observed in a study of identical twins. Broader study findings: Conclusions were based on cross-sectional statistical analysis, without following the same donors.

Trimming pared 4 bases from V and 4 bases from J, leaving 12 bases between. Germline V gene data show CDR1 as LGHDT and CDR2 as YNNKEL (reference sequence). This CDR3 is 14 amino acids long. This clonotype was recorded a few times. The antigen is not known. From the 5' RACE reads, TCRdb called clonotypes with MiXCR, one entry per CDR3 protein. The sample holds more than 400,000 distinct CDR3 sequences; roughly 15% are singletons and the top ten take roughly 0.46%. The same data also went into a second study, on yellow fever vaccine responses in identical twins. That study adds: Reports say the vaccine T cell response in twins looked partly convergent and partly personalized.

The source material was CD4+ T cells sorted from blood. The V call is TRBV3-1, the J call TRBJ2-3, with D unresolved. The TCR comes from a woman between 18 and 30 years old in good health. CDR3 nucleotide sequence: TGTGCCAGCAGCCTACAGCGAATTCCAGATACGCAGTATTTT. The encoded protein is CASSLQRIPDTQYF.